What follows are 9 T cell receptor beta chains derived from one specimen sequenced in a study of shared clonotypes between healthy human individuals. The naive CD8 subset, CD45RO-negative cells positively selected for CCR7, excluded terminally differentiated effector memory CD45RA+ cells. Data came from immunoSEQ multiplex PCR; TCRdb stores just in-frame clones and leaves some out. The sample shows fewer than 850,000 clones, 96% of them seen only once. Material: naive CD8+ T cells sorted from blood. These receptor sequences come from a man aged 25-45 years in good health.

This clone appeared a single time. V gene TRBV7-6 combines with J gene TRBJ2-5, with D perhaps matching TRBD2 (6 bases). V lost 4 bases to trimming and J lost 0 bases, with 9 bases between them. The CDR3 is 14 amino acids. Germline-derived CDR1 and CDR2 are SGHVS and FNYEAQ. The CDR3 protein is CASSSRTNQETQYF. The CDR3, as DNA: TGTGCCAGCAGCTCCCGGACTAACCAAGAGACCCAGTACTTC.

The CDR3 spells CASVSRGDPEQFF. The CDR3 bases are TGTGCCAGCGTATCGAGGGGGGACCCAGAGCAGTTCTTC. The genes are TRBV5-6 and TRBJ2-1, with D perhaps TRBD1 or TRBD2 (6 bases each). Per germline, CDR1 SGHDT and CDR2 YYEEEE. The CDR3 length is 13 residues. Trimming took 7 bases from V and 10 from J, leaving 18 bases between them.

V gene TRBV7-8 combines with J gene TRBJ2-7, with 8 bases matching TRBD1. V dropped 3 bases and J dropped 0; count of bases not matched to a gene: 7. The CDR3 covers 16 residues. CDR1 is SGHVS and CDR2 is FQNEAQ in the germline V gene. The CDR3 nucleotides read TGTGCCAGCAGCTTCGATAGGACAGGGAGCTCCTACGAGCAGTACTTC. Residues: CASSFDRTGSSYEQYF.

This sequence joins TRBV7-2 and TRBJ2-2; D tentatively fits TRBD1 or TRBD2 (5 bases each). There are 19 residues in the CDR3. V was trimmed by 1 base and J by 5 bases, leaving 23 bases between them. Germline V lookup: CDR1 SGHTA, CDR2 FQGNSA. Here the CDR3 DNA reads TGTGCCAGCAGCTTAGGAGGGGCTATAATTAGGGCGCCAACCGGGGAGCTGTTTTTT. Its protein is CASSLGGAIIRAPTGELFF.

V usage is TRBV19 and J usage is TRBJ1-1; unclear D gene. The CDR3 spans 14 residues. The V gene's germline CDR1 is LNHDA and CDR2 SQIVND (reference sequence). Trimming left V 4 bases short and J 0 bases short, with 9 bases between. CDR3 protein: CASSNKYLNTEAFF. CDR3 in DNA: TGTGCCAGTAGTAACAAGTACTTGAACACTGAAGCTTTCTTT.

The chain carries TRBV18 and TRBJ1-5, with TRBD1 matching over 7 bases. Germline-derived CDR1 and CDR2 are KGHSH and LQKENI. V trimming: 2 bases; J trimming: 3 bases; junction bases outside the gene matches: 7. The length of the CDR3 is 16 residues. For the CDR3, the DNA is TGTGCCAGCTCACCAACCGGGACAGAAATCAATCAGCCCCAGCATTTT. Translation: CASSPTGTEINQPQHF. The entire variable domain, with the rest obtained from reference TRBV18 and TRBJ1-5, is as follows: NAGVMQNPRHLVRRRGQEARLRCSPMKGHSHVYWYRQLPEEGLKFMVYLQKENIIDESGMPKERFSAEFPKEGPSILRIQQVVRGDSAAYFCASSPTGTEINQPQHFGDGTRLSIL.

V and J are TRBV5-6 and TRBJ2-1, with D perhaps TRBD2 (5 bases). Trimming pared 0 bases from V and 2 bases from J, leaving 9 bases between. Germline V gives CDR1 SGHDT, CDR2 YYEEEE. This CDR3 comprises 15 residues. CDR3 in DNA: TGTGCCAGCAGCTTGGGGGGAGACGCCTACAATGAGCAGTTCTTC. It is translated as CASSLGGDAYNEQFF.

The J gene is TRBJ2-2, the V gene TRBV6-5; D may be TRBD2 (5 bases). The V end was cut by 0 bases, the J end by 3 bases, with 8 bases between. The CDR3 extends over 15 amino acids. Germline values: CDR1 MNHEY, CDR2 SVGAGI. Here the CDR3 DNA reads TGTGCCAGCAGTTACTCGTCGGGGTACACCGGGGAGCTGTTTTTT. Amino acid sequence: CASSYSSGYTGELFF.

This chain connects TRBV28 to TRBJ1-1; D is unresolved. The CDR3 runs 14 residues. Germline V CDR1 and CDR2: MDHEN, SYDVKM. Trimming removed 6 bases at V and 6 bases at J, with 17 bases between. The CDR3 loop is CASSPRGTYPEAFF. CDR3 nucleotide sequence: TGTGCCAGCAGCCCCCGAGGTACCTACCCTGAAGCTTTCTTT.